One T cell receptor (beta chain) is described in this entry. This entry is derived from a study of cytomegalovirus exposure and HLA in healthy donors. 13 Jbeta primers and 60 Vbeta primers were used for the PCR. Here immunoSEQ multiplex PCR was the method, and the copy in TCRdb shows in-frame clones only, minus some. The sample includes 180,000 or so clones, 75% to 80% seen only once; the top ten take about an eighth. The V segment lost 4 bases and the J segment 2 bases; nucleotides outside the gene matches: 18. Per the germline V gene, CDR1 is SGHRS and CDR2 is YFSETQ. This CDR3 contains 19 residues.

The chain is built from TRBV5-1 and TRBJ2-5, with 9 bases that match TRBD2. The TCR comes from a man aged 50 or older in good health and CMV-seropositive. Sequencing was done on a sample of PBMCs. The CDR3 loop reads CASSPGPPRGSGGQETQYF. The CDR3 DNA reads TGCGCCAGCAGCCCGGGACCCCCCAGGGGGAGCGGGGGGCAAGAGACCCAGTACTTC.